Here is one T cell receptor (beta chain) with its context. This CDR3 spans 13 amino acids. Trimming took 8 bases from V and 9 from J; bases not matched to a gene: 14. CDR1 is SQVTM, CDR2 ANQGSEA, per germline. This sample is drawn from a study of T cells in Graves' hyperthyroidism and ophthalmopathy. Amplification of TCR beta CDR3 regions was performed using RNA transcripts as template. In the first-round RT-PCR of the TCR CDR3, the HTBI primer set was used. From the multiplex PCR reads, TCRdb called clonotypes with MiXCR, one entry per CDR3 protein. This sample has 600,000 to 900,000 distinct CDR3 sequences, with about 15% found just once.

Sequencing was performed on blood. This TCR came from a man in his late teens or twenties with Graves' hyperthyroidism. The gene calls are TRBV29-1 and TRBJ2-3, with 7 bases that match TRBD1. This chain's CDR3 is CSLGQRLGGTQYF. CDR3 nucleotides: TGCAGCTTGGGACAGAGGCTCGGTGGGACGCAGTATTTT.